One T cell receptor (beta chain) is described in this entry. Its cognate antigen is unknown. The study ran its PCR with 60 Vbeta and 13 Jbeta primers. Repertoires were generated with immunoSEQ multiplex PCR, while TCRdb's copy carries only in-frame clones and drops some. This sample contains about 120,000 clones. This specimen belongs to a study of cytomegalovirus exposure and HLA in healthy donors. Trimming removed 0 bases from V and 3 bases from J; junction bases left unmatched: 6. The CDR3 is 17 amino acids. CDR1 is LGHNA, CDR2 YNFKEQ, per germline. Study-level results: An ancestry cluster, one associated with Asian ancestry, reportedly showed fewer N-insertions than the approximately 650-donor mean in a later analysis.

The gene calls are TRBV4-2 and TRBJ2-5; 11 bases line up with TRBD2. The clonotype comes from a young man in good health and CMV-seronegative. The sequenced material came from PBMCs. In DNA, the CDR3 is TGTGCCAGCAGCCAAGATTTTAGCGGGGGGGCCAAAGAGACCCAGTACTTC. This sequence encodes CASSQDFSGGAKETQYF.